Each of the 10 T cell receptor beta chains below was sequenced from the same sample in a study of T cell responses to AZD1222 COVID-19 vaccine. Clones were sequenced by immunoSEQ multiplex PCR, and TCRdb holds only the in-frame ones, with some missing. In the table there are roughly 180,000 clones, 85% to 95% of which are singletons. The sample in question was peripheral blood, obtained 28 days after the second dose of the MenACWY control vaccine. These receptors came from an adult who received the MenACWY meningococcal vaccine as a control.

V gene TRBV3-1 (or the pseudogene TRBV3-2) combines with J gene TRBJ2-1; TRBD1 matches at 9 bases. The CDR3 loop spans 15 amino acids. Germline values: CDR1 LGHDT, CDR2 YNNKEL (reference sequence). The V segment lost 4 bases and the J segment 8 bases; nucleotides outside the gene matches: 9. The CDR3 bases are TGTGCCAGCAGCCCTCTCTGGGACAGGGACGATGAGCAGTTCTTC. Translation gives CASSPLWDRDDEQFF.

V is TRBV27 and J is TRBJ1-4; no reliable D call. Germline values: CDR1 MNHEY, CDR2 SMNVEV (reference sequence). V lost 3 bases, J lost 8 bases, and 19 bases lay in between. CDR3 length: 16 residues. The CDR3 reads CASSFRAAPGREKLFF. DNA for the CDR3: TGTGCCAGCAGTTTTCGCGCAGCCCCTGGGAGGGAAAAACTGTTTTTT.

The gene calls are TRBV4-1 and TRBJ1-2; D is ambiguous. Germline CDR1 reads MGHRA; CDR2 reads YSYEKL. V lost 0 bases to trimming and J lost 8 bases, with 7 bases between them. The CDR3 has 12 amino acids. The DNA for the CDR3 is TGCGCCAGCAGCCAAGAGCGAGGCGGCTACACCTTC. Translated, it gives CASSQERGGYTF.

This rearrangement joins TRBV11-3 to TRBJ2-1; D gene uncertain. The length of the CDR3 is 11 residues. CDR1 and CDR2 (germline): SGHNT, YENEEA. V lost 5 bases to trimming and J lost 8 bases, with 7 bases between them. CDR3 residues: CASSLGYEQFF. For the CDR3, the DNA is TGTGCCAGCAGCCTTGGCTATGAGCAGTTCTTC.

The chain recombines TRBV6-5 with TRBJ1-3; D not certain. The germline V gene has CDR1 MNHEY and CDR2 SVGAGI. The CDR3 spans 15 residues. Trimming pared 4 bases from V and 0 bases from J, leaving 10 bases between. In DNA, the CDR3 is TGTGCCAGCAGTTTGGGCGGAAGCTCTGGAAACACCATATATTTT. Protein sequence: CASSLGGSSGNTIYF.

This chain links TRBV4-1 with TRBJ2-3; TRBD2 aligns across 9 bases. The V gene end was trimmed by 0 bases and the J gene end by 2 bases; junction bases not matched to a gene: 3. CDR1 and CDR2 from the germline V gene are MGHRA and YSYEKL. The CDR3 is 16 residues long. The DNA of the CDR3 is TGCGCCAGCAGCCAAGAAAGCGGGGGGTACACAGATACGCAGTATTTT. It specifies CASSQESGGYTDTQYF.

This CDR3 reads CASSSDPARWETQYF. The CDR3 nucleotides are TGTGCCAGCAGCTCGGACCCAGCAAGGTGGGAGACCCAGTACTTC. V usage is TRBV5-4 and J usage is TRBJ2-5; D call uncertain. This CDR3 spans 15 amino acids. V dropped 3 bases and J dropped 5 bases, with 17 bases sitting between them. Germline CDR1 is SGHNT and CDR2 is YYREEE (reference sequence). The variable domain in full, completed from reference TRBV5-4 and TRBJ2-5, reads ETGVTQSPTHLIKTRGQQVTLRCSSQSGHNTVSWYQQALGQGPQFIFQYYREEENGRGNFPPRFSGLQFPNYSSELNVNALELDDSALYLCASSSDPARWETQYFGPGTRLLVL.

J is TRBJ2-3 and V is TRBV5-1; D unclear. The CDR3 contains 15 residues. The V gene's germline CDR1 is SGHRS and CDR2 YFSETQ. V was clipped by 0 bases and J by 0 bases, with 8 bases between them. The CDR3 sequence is CASSLVGGSTDTQYF. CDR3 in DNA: TGCGCCAGCAGCTTGGTTGGTGGGAGCACAGATACGCAGTATTTT.

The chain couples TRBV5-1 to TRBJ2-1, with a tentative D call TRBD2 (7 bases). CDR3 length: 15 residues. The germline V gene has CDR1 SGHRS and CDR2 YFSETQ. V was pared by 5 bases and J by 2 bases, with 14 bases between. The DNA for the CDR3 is TGCGCCAGCAGTAGAGGGGGGGCGACCTACAATGAGCAGTTCTTC. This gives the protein CASSRGGATYNEQFF.

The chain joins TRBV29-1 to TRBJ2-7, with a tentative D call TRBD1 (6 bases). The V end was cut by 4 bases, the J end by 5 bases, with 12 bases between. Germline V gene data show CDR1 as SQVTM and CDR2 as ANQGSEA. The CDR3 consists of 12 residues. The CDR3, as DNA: TGCAGCGTTGCCAGGGGTCACGACGAGCAGTACTTC. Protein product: CSVARGHDEQYF.